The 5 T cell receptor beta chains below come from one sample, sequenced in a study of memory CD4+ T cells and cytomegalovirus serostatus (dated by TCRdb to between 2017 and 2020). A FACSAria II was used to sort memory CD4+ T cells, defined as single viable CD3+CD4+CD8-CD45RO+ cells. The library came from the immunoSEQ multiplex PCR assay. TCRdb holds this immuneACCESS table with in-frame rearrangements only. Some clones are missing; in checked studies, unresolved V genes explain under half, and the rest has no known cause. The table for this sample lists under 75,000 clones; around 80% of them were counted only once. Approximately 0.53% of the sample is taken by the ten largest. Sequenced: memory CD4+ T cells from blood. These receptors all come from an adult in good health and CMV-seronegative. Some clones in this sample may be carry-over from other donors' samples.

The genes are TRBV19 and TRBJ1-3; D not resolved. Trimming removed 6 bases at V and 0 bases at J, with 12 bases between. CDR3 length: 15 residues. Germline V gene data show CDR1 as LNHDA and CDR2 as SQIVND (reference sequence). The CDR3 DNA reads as TGTGCCAGTAGGGACGGACGGCTCTCTGGAAACACCATATATTTT. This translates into CASRDGRLSGNTIYF.

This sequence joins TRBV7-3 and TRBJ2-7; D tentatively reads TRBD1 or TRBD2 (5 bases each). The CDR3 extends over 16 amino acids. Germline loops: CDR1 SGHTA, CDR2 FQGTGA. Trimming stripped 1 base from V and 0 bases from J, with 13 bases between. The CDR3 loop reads CASSLNRGDLSYEQYF. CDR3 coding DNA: TGTGCCAGCAGCTTAAATAGGGGAGACCTCTCCTACGAGCAGTACTTC.

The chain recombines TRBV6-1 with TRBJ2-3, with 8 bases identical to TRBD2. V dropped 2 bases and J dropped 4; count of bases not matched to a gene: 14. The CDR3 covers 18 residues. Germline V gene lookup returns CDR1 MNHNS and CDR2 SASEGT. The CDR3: CASSESLRGGQRSDTQYF. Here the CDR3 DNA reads TGTGCCAGCAGTGAAAGTCTCCGGGGGGGCCAGAGGTCAGATACGCAGTATTTT.

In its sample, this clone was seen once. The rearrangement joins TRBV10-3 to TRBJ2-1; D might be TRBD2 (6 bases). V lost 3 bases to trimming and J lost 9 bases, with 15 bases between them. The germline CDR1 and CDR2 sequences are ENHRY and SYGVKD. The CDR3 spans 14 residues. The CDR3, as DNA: TGTGCCATCAGTGACTCGACTAGACGCGGTGAGCAGTTCTTC. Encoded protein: CAISDSTRRGEQFF.

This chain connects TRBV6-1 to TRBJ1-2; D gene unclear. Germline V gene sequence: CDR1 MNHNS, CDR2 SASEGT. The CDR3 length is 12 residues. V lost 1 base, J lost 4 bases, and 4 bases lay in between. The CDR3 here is CASSEVFYGYTF. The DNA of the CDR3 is TGTGCCAGCAGTGAAGTATTCTATGGCTACACCTTC.